This TCR beta chain is drawn from a study of cytomegalovirus exposure and HLA in healthy donors (dated by TCRdb to about 2017). Context from the whole study: According to a later analysis, one platform produced both the roughly 130 validation repertoires and the 620 or so repertoires of the first cohort. The study combined high-throughput TCR immunosequencing, statistical association of individual TCRs with disease status, and machine learning to predict cytomegalovirus infection status. In addition to the first cohort of 650 to 750 subjects, a separate validation cohort of 130 or so different subjects was used. The study aimed to test whether signatures of past pathogen exposure could be identified by cataloging public T cell receptors. Study-wide findings and limitations: A later analysis found that TCRs clustered in the first cohort also tended to co-occur in the roughly 120 validation repertoires, with roughly 95% of cluster scores above 0. Most TCR sequences were observed very rarely across donors, whereas some public TCRs were present in many individuals. The study gave a list of under 200 TCR beta chains associated with cytomegalovirus. A few of the identified cytomegalovirus-associated TCR beta chains were confirmed in vitro to be specific for cytomegalovirus antigens. A later analysis lacked HLA typing for the validation cohort, so it scored co-occurrence in that cohort across all 110 or so repertoires. The classifier was reported to diagnose cytomegalovirus status with high specificity and sensitivity in both the original cohort and the validation cohort. It was suggested by the authors that the approach could potentially be generalized to other disease states and immunological phenotypes.

From cysteine to phenylalanine, the CDR3 is 15 amino acids long. Only CDR3 DNA remains: 45 bases, in frame from the first base. V is pruned by 5 bases and J by 9 bases, leaving 9 bases of the junction without a gene match. CDR1 and CDR2 were assigned from the germline V gene as SGHVS and FQNEAQ. This clone was seen more than once but under ten times. This receptor's antigen is unknown. Base-call qualities are not available, and no considerably larger clone is one nucleotide away. The method behind the library was the immunoSEQ multiplex PCR assay. On the authors' methods: A statistical classification framework was developed to diagnose cytomegalovirus status using the catalog of TCR beta chain sequences. Here the immuneACCESS table is served through TCRdb, limited to in-frame sequences with V and J called. Missing clones are a known gap in these copies; in checked studies unresolved V genes cover under half, and the rest lacks a known reason. D and trimming were read from the DNA, whereas the V and J calls and clone size are those reported in that table. Recorded for this sample are roughly 120,000 clones; about 83% of them occurred a single time. Together, the top ten hold 4.9% of the sample.

The donors were included in the validation cohort of 120 subjects, a group kept apart from the roughly 680-subject first cohort. This TCR came from a man in his late teens or twenties in good health and CMV-seronegative. Sequences were obtained from PBMCs. The rearranged chain carries TRBV7-8 and TRBJ1-6, with 8 bases matching TRBD1. The nucleotide sequence is TGTGCCAGCAGCCAGATCGGACAGGGCAGTTCACCCCTCCACTTT. Translated, it reads CASSQIGQGSSPLHF.